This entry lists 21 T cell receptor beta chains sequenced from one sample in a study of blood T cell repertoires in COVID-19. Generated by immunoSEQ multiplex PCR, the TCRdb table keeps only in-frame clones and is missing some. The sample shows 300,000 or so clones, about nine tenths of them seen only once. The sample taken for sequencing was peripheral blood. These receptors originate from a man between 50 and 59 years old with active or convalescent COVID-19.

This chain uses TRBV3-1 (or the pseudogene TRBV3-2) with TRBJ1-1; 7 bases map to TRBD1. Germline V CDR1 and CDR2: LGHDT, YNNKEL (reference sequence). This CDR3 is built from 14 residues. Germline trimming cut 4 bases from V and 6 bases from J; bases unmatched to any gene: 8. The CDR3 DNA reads TGTGCCAGCAGCCCCAGGGGGTGGGATTCTGAAGCTTTCTTT. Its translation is CASSPRGWDSEAFF.

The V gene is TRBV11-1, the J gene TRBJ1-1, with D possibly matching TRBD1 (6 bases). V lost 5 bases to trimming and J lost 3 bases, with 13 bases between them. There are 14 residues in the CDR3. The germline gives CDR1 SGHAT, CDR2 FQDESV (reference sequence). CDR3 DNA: TGTGCCAGCAGCCTAGGGGGAGCGGACACTGAAGCTTTCTTT. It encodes CASSLGGADTEAFF.

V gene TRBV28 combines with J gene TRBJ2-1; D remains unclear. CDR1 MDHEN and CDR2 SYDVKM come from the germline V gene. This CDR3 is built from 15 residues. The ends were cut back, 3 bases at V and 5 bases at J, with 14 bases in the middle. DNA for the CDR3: TGTGCCAGCAGTTTTATTATGAGAATGGACAATGAGCAGTTCTTC. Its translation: CASSFIMRMDNEQFF.

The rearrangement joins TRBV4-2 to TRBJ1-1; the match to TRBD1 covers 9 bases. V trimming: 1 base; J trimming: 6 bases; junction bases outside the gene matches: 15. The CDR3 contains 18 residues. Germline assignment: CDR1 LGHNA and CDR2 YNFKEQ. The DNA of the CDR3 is TGTGCCAGCAGCCAAGCCACTCCGGGACAGGGAGGTCTCTCTGAAGCTTTCTTT. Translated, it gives CASSQATPGQGGLSEAFF.

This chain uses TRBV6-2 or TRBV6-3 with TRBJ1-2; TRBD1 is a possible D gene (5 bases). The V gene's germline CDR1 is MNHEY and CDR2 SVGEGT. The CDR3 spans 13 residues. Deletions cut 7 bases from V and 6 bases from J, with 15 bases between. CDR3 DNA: TGTGCCAGCAACCCCTTACCGGGGGATGGCTACACCTTC. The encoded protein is CASNPLPGDGYTF.

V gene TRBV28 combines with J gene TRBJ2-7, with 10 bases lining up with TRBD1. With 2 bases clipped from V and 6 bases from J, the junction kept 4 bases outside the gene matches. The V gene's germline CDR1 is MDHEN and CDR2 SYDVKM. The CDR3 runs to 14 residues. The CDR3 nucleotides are TGTGCCAGCAGTTTAGGGACAGGGGCCTCCGAGCAGTACTTC. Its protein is CASSLGTGASEQYF.

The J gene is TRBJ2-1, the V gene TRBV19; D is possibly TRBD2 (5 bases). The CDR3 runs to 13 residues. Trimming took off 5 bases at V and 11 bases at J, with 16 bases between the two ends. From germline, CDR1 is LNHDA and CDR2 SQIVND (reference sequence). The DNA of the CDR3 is TGTGCCAGTAGTCCGATACTAGAAGGGAAGCAGTTCTTC. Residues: CASSPILEGKQFF. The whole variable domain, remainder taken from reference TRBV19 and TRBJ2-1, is DGGITQSPKYLFRKEGQNVTLSCEQNLNHDAMYWYRQDPGQGLRLIYYSQIVNDFQKGDIAEGYSVSREKKESFPLTVTSAQKNPTAFYLCASSPILEGKQFFGPGTRLTVL.

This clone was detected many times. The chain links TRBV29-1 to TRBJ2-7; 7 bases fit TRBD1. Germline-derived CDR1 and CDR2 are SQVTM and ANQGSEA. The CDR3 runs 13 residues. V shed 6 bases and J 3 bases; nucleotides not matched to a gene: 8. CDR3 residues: CSVTRDSSYEQYF. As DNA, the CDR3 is TGCAGCGTGACCCGGGACAGCAGCTACGAGCAGTACTTC.

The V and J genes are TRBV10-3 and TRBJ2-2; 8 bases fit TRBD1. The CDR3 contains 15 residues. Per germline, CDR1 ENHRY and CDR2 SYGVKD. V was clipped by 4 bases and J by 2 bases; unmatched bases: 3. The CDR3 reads CAISGTGKNTGELFF. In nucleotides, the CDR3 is TGTGCCATCAGTGGGACAGGGAAAAACACCGGGGAGCTGTTTTTT.

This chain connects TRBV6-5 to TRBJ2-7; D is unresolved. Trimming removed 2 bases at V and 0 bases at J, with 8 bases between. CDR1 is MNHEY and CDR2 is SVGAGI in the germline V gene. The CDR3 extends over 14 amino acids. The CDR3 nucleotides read TGTGCCAGCAGTTACGATGGCCTCTCCTACGAGCAGTACTTC. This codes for CASSYDGLSYEQYF.

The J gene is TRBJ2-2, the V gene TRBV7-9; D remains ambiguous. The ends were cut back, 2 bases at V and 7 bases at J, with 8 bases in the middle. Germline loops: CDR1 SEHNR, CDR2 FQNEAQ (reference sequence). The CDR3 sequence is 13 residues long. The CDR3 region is CASSLLAGGELFF. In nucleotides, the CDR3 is TGTGCCAGCAGCTTACTTGCAGGCGGGGAGCTGTTTTTT. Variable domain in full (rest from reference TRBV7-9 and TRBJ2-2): DTGVSQNPRHKITKRGQNVTFRCDPISEHNRLYWYRQTLGQGPEFLTYFQNEAQLEKSRLLSDRFSAERPKGSFSTLEIQRTEQGDSAMYLCASSLLAGGELFFGEGSRLTVL.

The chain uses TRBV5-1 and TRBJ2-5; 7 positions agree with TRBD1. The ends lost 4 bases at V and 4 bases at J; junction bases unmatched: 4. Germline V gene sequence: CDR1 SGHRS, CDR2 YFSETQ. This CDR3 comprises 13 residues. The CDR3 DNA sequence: TGCGCCAGCAGCGAGACAGGGAGAGAGACCCAGTACTTC. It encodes CASSETGRETQYF.

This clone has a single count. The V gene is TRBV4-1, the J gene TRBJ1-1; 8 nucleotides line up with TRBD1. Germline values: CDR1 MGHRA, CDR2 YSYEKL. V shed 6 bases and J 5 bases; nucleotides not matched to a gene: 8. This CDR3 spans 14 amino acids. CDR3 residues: CASSRGTGRTEAFF. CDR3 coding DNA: TGCGCCAGCAGTAGGGGGACAGGACGGACTGAAGCTTTCTTT.

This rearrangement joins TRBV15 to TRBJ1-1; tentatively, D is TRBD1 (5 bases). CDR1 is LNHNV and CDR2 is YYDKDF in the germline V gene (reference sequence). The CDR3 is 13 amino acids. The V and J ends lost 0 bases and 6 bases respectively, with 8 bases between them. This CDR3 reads CATSRDRGAEAFF. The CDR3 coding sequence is TGTGCCACCAGCAGAGATCGGGGGGCTGAAGCTTTCTTT.

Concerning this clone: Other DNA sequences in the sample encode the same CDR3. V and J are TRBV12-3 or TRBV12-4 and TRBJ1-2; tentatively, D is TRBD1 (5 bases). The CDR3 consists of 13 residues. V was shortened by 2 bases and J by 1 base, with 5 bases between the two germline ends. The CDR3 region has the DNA TGTGCCAGCAGTTTACAGGGTAACTATGGCTACACCTTC. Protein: CASSLQGNYGYTF.

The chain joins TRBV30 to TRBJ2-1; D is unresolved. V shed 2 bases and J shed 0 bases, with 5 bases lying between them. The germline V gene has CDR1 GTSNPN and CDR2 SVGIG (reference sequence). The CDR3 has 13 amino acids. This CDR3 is CAWSSSSYNEQFF. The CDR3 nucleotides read TGTGCCTGGAGTTCCAGCTCCTACAATGAGCAGTTCTTC.

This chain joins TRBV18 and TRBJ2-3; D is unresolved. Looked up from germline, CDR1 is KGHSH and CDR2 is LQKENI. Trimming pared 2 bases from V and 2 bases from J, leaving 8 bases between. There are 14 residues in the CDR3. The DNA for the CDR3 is TGTGCCAGCTCACCAAGCCCCATCACAGATACGCAGTATTTT. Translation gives CASSPSPITDTQYF.

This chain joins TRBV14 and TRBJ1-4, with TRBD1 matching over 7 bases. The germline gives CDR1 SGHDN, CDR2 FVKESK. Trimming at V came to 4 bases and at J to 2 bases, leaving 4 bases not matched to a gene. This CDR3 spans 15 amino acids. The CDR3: CASSLHRGTNEKLFF. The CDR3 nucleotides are TGTGCCAGCAGCCTCCACAGGGGCACTAATGAAAAACTGTTTTTT.

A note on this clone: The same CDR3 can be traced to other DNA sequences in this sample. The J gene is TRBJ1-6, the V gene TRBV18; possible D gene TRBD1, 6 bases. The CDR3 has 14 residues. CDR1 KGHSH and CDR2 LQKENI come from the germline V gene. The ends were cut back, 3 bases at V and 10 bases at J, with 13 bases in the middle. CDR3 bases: TGTGCCAGCTCACCCCGGGACATAGGATCACCCCTCCACTTT. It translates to CASSPRDIGSPLHF. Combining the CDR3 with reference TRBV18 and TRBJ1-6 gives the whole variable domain NAGVMQNPRHLVRRRGQEARLRCSPMKGHSHVYWYRQLPEEGLKFMVYLQKENIIDESGMPKERFSAEFPKEGPSILRIQQVVRGDSAAYFCASSPRDIGSPLHFGNGTRLTVT.

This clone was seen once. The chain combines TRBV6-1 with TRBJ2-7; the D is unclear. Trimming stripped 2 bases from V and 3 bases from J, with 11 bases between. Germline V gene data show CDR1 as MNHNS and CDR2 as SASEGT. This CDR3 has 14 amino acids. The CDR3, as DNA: TGTGCCAGCAGTGAACCACCTCACTTCTACGAGCAGTACTTC. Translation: CASSEPPHFYEQYF.

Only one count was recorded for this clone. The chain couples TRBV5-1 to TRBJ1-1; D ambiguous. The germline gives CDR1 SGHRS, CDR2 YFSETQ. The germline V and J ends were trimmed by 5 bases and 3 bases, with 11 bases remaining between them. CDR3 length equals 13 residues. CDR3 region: CASSRVSDTEAFF. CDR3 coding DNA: TGCGCCAGCAGTCGCGTGTCGGACACTGAAGCTTTCTTT. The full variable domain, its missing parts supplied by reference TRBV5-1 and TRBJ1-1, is KAGVTQTPRYLIKTRGQQVTLSCSPISGHRSVSWYQQTPGQGLQFLFEYFSETQRNKGNFPGRFSGRQFSNSRSEMNVSTLELGDSALYLCASSRVSDTEAFFGQGTRLTVV.